The 14 T cell receptor beta chains in this list originate from one sample, sequenced in a study of CD8+ T cells in alopecia areata. RNA, once extracted, was reverse transcribed into cDNA for use as the sequencing template. This table comes from immunoSEQ multiplex PCR, and its TCRdb copy is limited to in-frame clones, with some not included. The data contain 150,000 to 200,000 clones, approximately 59% of them singletons. The source material was CD4+ T cells sorted from blood, sampled at week 0. These receptors originate from a human donor with alopecia areata.

This chain joins TRBV5-1 and TRBJ1-1; TRBD1 is a possible D gene (5 bases). This CDR3 region has 15 residues. V dropped 3 bases and J dropped 0 bases, with 12 bases sitting between them. CDR1 SGHRS and CDR2 YFSETQ come from the germline V gene. The CDR3: CASSSTTEMNTEAFF. For the CDR3, the DNA is TGCGCCAGCAGCTCCACGACAGAGATGAACACTGAAGCTTTCTTT. Full variable domain (remainder filled in from reference TRBV5-1 and TRBJ1-1): KAGVTQTPRYLIKTRGQQVTLSCSPISGHRSVSWYQQTPGQGLQFLFEYFSETQRNKGNFPGRFSGRQFSNSRSEMNVSTLELGDSALYLCASSSTTEMNTEAFFGQGTRLTVV.

The chain employs TRBV2 and TRBJ1-5, with no clear D. In germline, CDR1 is SNHLY, CDR2 FYNNEI. Trimming left V 5 bases short and J 2 bases short, with 7 bases between. The CDR3 contains 13 residues. This CDR3 reads CASSQDGNQPQHF. Here the CDR3 DNA reads TGTGCCAGCAGTCAAGACGGCAATCAGCCCCAGCATTTT.

This clone showed up just once. The V and J genes are TRBV30 and TRBJ1-3; unclear D gene. Trimming took off 2 bases at V and 0 bases at J, with 8 bases between the two ends. The CDR3 loop spans 14 amino acids. CDR1 is GTSNPN and CDR2 is SVGIG in the germline V gene (reference sequence). CDR3 DNA sequence: TGTGCCTGGAGTCTTGGGAGCTCTGGAAACACCATATATTTT. Translation: CAWSLGSSGNTIYF. Combining the CDR3 with reference TRBV30 and TRBJ1-3 gives the whole variable domain SQTIHQWPATLVQPVGSPLSLECTVEGTSNPNLYWYRQAAGRGLQLLFYSVGIGQISSEVPQNLSASRPQDRQFILSSKKLLLSDSGFYLCAWSLGSSGNTIYFGEGSWLTVV.

In this sample, this clone turned up a few times. The chain couples TRBV29-1 to TRBJ1-4; D is uncertain. This CDR3 spans 15 amino acids. V lost 4 bases and J lost 7, with 19 bases in between. Germline V gene sequence: CDR1 SQVTM, CDR2 ANQGSEA. The CDR3 loop is CSVGGSGGSVEKLFF. The CDR3 DNA reads TGCAGCGTTGGGGGTTCTGGAGGGTCCGTTGAAAAACTGTTTTTT.

This clone was seen a handful of times. This CDR3 is CSLASGVSYNEQFF. In DNA form, the CDR3 reads TGCAGCCTCGCCAGCGGGGTGTCCTACAATGAGCAGTTCTTC. The chain has TRBV29-1 and TRBJ2-1; TRBD2 matches at 7 bases. CDR1 is SQVTM and CDR2 is ANQGSEA in the germline V gene. The CDR3 consists of 14 residues. The V and J ends lost 8 bases and 1 base, in that order; junction bases with no gene match: 8.

The chain is built from TRBV11-3 and TRBJ2-5; either TRBD1 or TRBD2 may fit D (5 bases each). V dropped 2 bases and J dropped 5 bases, with 15 bases sitting between them. Germline loops: CDR1 SGHNT, CDR2 YENEEA. CDR3 length: 15 residues. CDR3 loop: CASSLNPGPRETQYF. The CDR3 bases are TGTGCCAGCAGCTTAAACCCGGGACCCAGGGAGACCCAGTACTTC.

The rearrangement joins TRBV30 to TRBJ1-3; D may be TRBD1 (5 bases). The CDR3 is 14 residues long. V lost 2 bases to trimming and J lost 0 bases, with 8 bases between them. Germline V lookup: CDR1 GTSNPN, CDR2 SVGIG (reference sequence). CDR3 bases: TGTGCCTGGAGTAGGGGAACCTCTGGAAACACCATATATTTT. Its protein is CAWSRGTSGNTIYF. The full variable domain, with the rest looked up from reference TRBV30 and TRBJ1-3, is SQTIHQWPATLVQPVGSPLSLECTVEGTSNPNLYWYRQAAGRGLQLLFYSVGIGQISSEVPQNLSASRPQDRQFILSSKKLLLSDSGFYLCAWSRGTSGNTIYFGEGSWLTVV.

The chain links TRBV7-9 to TRBJ2-5, with 10 positions matching TRBD2. Per the germline V gene, CDR1 is SEHNR and CDR2 is FQNEAQ (reference sequence). V lost 0 bases, J lost 5 bases, and 3 bases stayed unmatched. The CDR3 is 15 amino acids. The CDR3 bases are TGTGCCAGCAGCTTAGCAGCGGGGGGGCGGGAGACCCAGTACTTC. Translating it yields CASSLAAGGRETQYF.

This clone occurred a few times. The chain recombines TRBV4-1 with TRBJ2-5; 9 nucleotides match TRBD2. After removal of 2 bases from V and 3 bases from J, the junction contained 10 bases not matched to a gene. Germline CDR1 and CDR2: MGHRA and YSYEKL. This CDR3 spans 17 amino acids. The CDR3 reads CASSQWPAGGGKETQYF. The CDR3 DNA reads TGCGCCAGCAGCCAATGGCCAGCGGGGGGCGGGAAAGAGACCCAGTACTTC.

V gene TRBV30 combines with J gene TRBJ1-2; D call uncertain. This CDR3 is built from 15 residues. V was clipped by 0 bases and J by 2 bases, with 13 bases between them. Germline assignment: CDR1 GTSNPN and CDR2 SVGIG (reference sequence). The chain's CDR3 is CAWSVAVGGNYGYTF. For the CDR3, the DNA is TGTGCCTGGAGTGTGGCGGTCGGAGGGAACTATGGCTACACCTTC.

The chain uses TRBV2 and TRBJ2-5; a possible D gene is TRBD1 (5 bases). CDR1 SNHLY and CDR2 FYNNEI come from the germline V gene. The CDR3 spans 13 residues. Trimming removed 10 bases at V and 2 bases at J, with 14 bases between. The CDR3 DNA sequence: TGTGCCACCACCAGGGATTTGCAAGAGACCCAGTACTTC. Translation: CATTRDLQETQYF.

This chain connects TRBV28 to TRBJ1-2; 8 bases align to TRBD1. Germline CDR1 MDHEN, CDR2 SYDVKM. After removal of 5 bases from V and 7 bases from J, the junction contained 12 bases not matched to a gene. This CDR3 has 15 residues. The DNA of the CDR3 is TGTGCCAGCAGTGTCACCCTGCAGGGGGCTGTTGGCTACACCTTC. Encoded protein: CASSVTLQGAVGYTF.

The J gene is TRBJ1-2, the V gene TRBV2; TRBD1 agrees at 9 bases. V trimming: 3 bases; J trimming: 5 bases; junction bases outside the gene matches: 1. CDR1 SNHLY and CDR2 FYNNEI come from the germline V gene. This CDR3 spans 13 amino acids. The CDR3, as DNA: TGTGCCAGCAGTGACGGGACAGGGTATGGCTACACCTTC. Its translation: CASSDGTGYGYTF.

As regards this clone: Within the sample, other DNA sequences also encode this same CDR3. The chain recombines TRBV27 with TRBJ2-7; 8 bases fit TRBD1. Unmatched junction bases numbered 6, after V lost 5 bases and J lost 3 bases. The CDR3 has 14 amino acids. Germline loops: CDR1 MNHEY, CDR2 SMNVEV (reference sequence). Written as DNA, the CDR3 is TGTGCCAGCAGTCCGCGACAGGGGAGCTACGAGCAGTACTTC. This encodes CASSPRQGSYEQYF.